The 20 T cell receptor beta chains in this list originate from one sample, sequenced in a study of blood T cell repertoires in COVID-19. The protocol was immunoSEQ multiplex PCR, while the TCRdb copy is restricted to in-frame clones and leaves out a portion. The sample lists some 170,000 clones; about 80% were seen once. Sequenced input: peripheral blood. The receptors were gathered from a woman of 80 years or more with acute or convalescent COVID-19.

The V call is TRBV5-1, the J call TRBJ2-1; perhaps TRBD2 as D (6 bases). Per the germline V gene, CDR1 is SGHRS and CDR2 is YFSETQ. This CDR3 region has 15 residues. V was shortened by 4 bases and J by 5 bases, with 16 bases between the two germline ends. The CDR3 coding sequence is TGCGCCAGCAGCCTCAGAGCGGGCACCAACAATGAGCAGTTCTTC. This translates into CASSLRAGTNNEQFF. The entire variable domain, with the rest obtained from reference TRBV5-1 and TRBJ2-1, is as follows: KAGVTQTPRYLIKTRGQQVTLSCSPISGHRSVSWYQQTPGQGLQFLFEYFSETQRNKGNFPGRFSGRQFSNSRSEMNVSTLELGDSALYLCASSLRAGTNNEQFFGPGTRLTVL.

This clone was recorded once. The rearrangement links TRBV9 to TRBJ2-6; 7 bases map to TRBD1. With V trimmed by 0 bases and J by 4 bases, 13 bases remained unmatched. This CDR3 has 19 amino acids. The germline CDR1 and CDR2 sequences are SGDLS and YYNGEE. As DNA, the CDR3 is TGTGCCAGCAGCGTAGAACTGTCAGGGGGTGCTTCGGGGGCCAACGTCCTGACTTTC. Amino acids: CASSVELSGGASGANVLTF.

The chain links TRBV28 to TRBJ2-5; 8 nucleotides line up with TRBD2. V shed 6 bases and J 5 bases; nucleotides not matched to a gene: 17. Germline CDR1 is MDHEN and CDR2 is SYDVKM. This CDR3 contains 17 residues. The CDR3: CASSLGGGGRPRETQYF. CDR3 in DNA: TGTGCCAGCAGCTTAGGGGGTGGCGGGAGGCCCCGGGAGACCCAGTACTTC.

V and J are TRBV2 and TRBJ2-7, with 8 bases aligning to TRBD2. CDR3 length: 15 amino acids. Per germline, CDR1 SNHLY and CDR2 FYNNEI. J gave up 2 bases and V 6 bases, and 9 bases lay outside the gene matches. CDR3 bases: TGTGCCAGCAGCCTGGGGCGGGGGGCTGCCTACGAGCAGTACTTC. It specifies CASSLGRGAAYEQYF. Together with reference TRBV2 and TRBJ2-7, the CDR3 gives the full variable domain: EPEVTQTPSHQVTQMGQEVILRCVPISNHLYFYWYRQILGQKVEFLVSFYNNEISEKSEIFDDQFSVERPDGSNFTLKIRSTKLEDSAMYFCASSLGRGAAYEQYFGPGTRLTVT.

This chain uses TRBV29-1 with TRBJ1-1, with D possibly being TRBD1 (5 bases). V was shortened by 3 bases and J by 7 bases, with 12 bases between the two germline ends. Germline V gene data show CDR1 as SQVTM and CDR2 as ANQGSEA. The CDR3 runs to 12 residues. The CDR3 DNA reads TGCAGCGTTGATGGGGGGGGTGGTGAAGCTTTCTTT. Translating gives CSVDGGGGEAFF.

J is TRBJ2-2 and V is TRBV9; 9 bases map to TRBD2. The CDR3 extends over 18 amino acids. V shed 0 bases and J 0 bases; nucleotides not matched to a gene: 6. Germline CDR1 and CDR2: SGDLS and YYNGEE. The CDR3 sequence: CASSVVAGGPANTGELFF. The CDR3 nucleotides are TGTGCCAGCAGCGTAGTCGCGGGGGGGCCTGCGAACACCGGGGAGCTGTTTTTT.

Details on this clone: Other DNA sequences within the sample encode an identical CDR3. The chain uses TRBV5-4 and TRBJ2-7, with TRBD1 identical over 7 bases. The CDR3 runs to 15 residues. V shed 0 bases, J shed 4 bases, and the junction held 7 bases outside the gene matches. Per the germline V gene, CDR1 is SGHNT and CDR2 is YYREEE (reference sequence). The CDR3, as DNA: TGTGCCAGCAGCTTGGAGGCAGGGGGTTCATACGAGCAGTACTTC. It encodes CASSLEAGGSYEQYF.

This clone is a singleton in its sample. The chain employs TRBV6-2 or TRBV6-3 and TRBJ2-7; 10 bases match TRBD2. This CDR3 is 14 amino acids long. The J segment lost 6 bases and the V segment lost 2 bases, leaving 4 bases of the junction unmatched. The germline V gene has CDR1 MNHEY and CDR2 SVGEGT. The CDR3 DNA sequence: TGTGCCAGCAGTTACACCAGCGGGGGGGTCGAGCAGTACTTC. Translated, it gives CASSYTSGGVEQYF.

The rearrangement joins TRBV12-3 or TRBV12-4 to TRBJ1-1; D call uncertain. V lost 4 bases to trimming and J lost 9 bases, with 12 bases between them. The CDR3 loop spans 12 amino acids. CDR3 DNA sequence: TGTGCCAGCAGTTCACTCGAGGGAAAAGCTTTCTTT. Translated, it gives CASSSLEGKAFF.

V usage is TRBV5-6 and J usage is TRBJ2-4; TRBD2 aligns across 9 bases. Trimming cost V 4 bases and J 6 bases; bases outside gene matches: 5. The CDR3 has 14 amino acids. Germline V gene data show CDR1 as SGHDT and CDR2 as YYEEEE. CDR3 protein: CASSTASGVNIQYF. For the CDR3, the DNA is TGTGCCAGCAGCACAGCTAGCGGGGTAAACATTCAGTACTTC.

This chain joins TRBV7-2 and TRBJ2-1, with D possibly matching TRBD2 (5 bases). CDR1 and CDR2 from the germline V gene are SGHTA and FQGNSA. The germline V and J ends were trimmed by 2 bases and 9 bases, with 14 bases remaining between them. The CDR3 is made up of 14 amino acids. In DNA form, the CDR3 reads TGTGCCAGCAGCTTAATGGAAGGAGGTGGTGAGCAGTTCTTC. Translated: CASSLMEGGGEQFF.

The rearrangement joins TRBV19 to TRBJ1-5; TRBD1 might be the D (6 bases). The CDR3 covers 14 residues. CDR1 and CDR2 from the germline V gene are LNHDA and SQIVND (reference sequence). Deletions cut 7 bases from V and 7 bases from J, with 17 bases between. Here the CDR3 DNA reads TGTGCCAGTAATTGGGGGCGCGGACGACAGCCCCAGCATTTT. Translated: CASNWGRGRQPQHF.

The chain employs TRBV29-1 and TRBJ2-3; TRBD2 aligns across 11 bases. This CDR3 is built from 13 residues. Losses at the gene ends were 7 bases for V and 4 bases for J; bases not matched to a gene: 4. The germline gives CDR1 SQVTM, CDR2 ANQGSEA. Here the CDR3 reads CSGSGGAADTQYF. The CDR3 nucleotides are TGCAGCGGTAGCGGGGGGGCGGCAGATACGCAGTATTTT.

The rearrangement joins TRBV5-1 to TRBJ1-1; possibly TRBD1 for D (6 bases). This CDR3 is built from 16 residues. Germline loops: CDR1 SGHRS, CDR2 YFSETQ. Trimming removed 1 base at V and 0 bases at J, with 13 bases between. As DNA, the CDR3 is TGCGCCAGCAGCTTGAACAGGGCTGCCTTGAACACTGAAGCTTTCTTT. As protein: CASSLNRAALNTEAFF. Using reference TRBV5-1 and TRBJ1-1 for the parts outside the CDR3, the full variable domain is KAGVTQTPRYLIKTRGQQVTLSCSPISGHRSVSWYQQTPGQGLQFLFEYFSETQRNKGNFPGRFSGRQFSNSRSEMNVSTLELGDSALYLCASSLNRAALNTEAFFGQGTRLTVV.

The V and J genes are TRBV30 and TRBJ2-3; TRBD2 matches 13 bases. Looked up from germline, CDR1 is GTSNPN and CDR2 is SVGIG (reference sequence). This CDR3 region has 15 residues. Unmatched junction bases numbered 6, after V lost 5 bases and J lost 4 bases. The CDR3 DNA reads TGTGCCTGGGGTACTAGCGGGGGGGCCTCAGATACGCAGTATTTT. It specifies CAWGTSGGASDTQYF.

The chain couples TRBV7-9 to TRBJ1-6; tentatively, D is TRBD1 (6 bases). V lost 3 bases and J 10 bases, leaving 13 bases between the germline ends. CDR3 length: 14 amino acids. Germline V gene lookup returns CDR1 SEHNR and CDR2 FQNEAQ (reference sequence). CDR3 protein: CASSLGRGWSPLHF. CDR3 bases: TGTGCCAGCAGCTTGGGCAGGGGTTGGTCACCCCTCCACTTT.

The chain links TRBV19 to TRBJ2-6; no reliable D call. This CDR3 has 15 amino acids. V shed 9 bases and J shed 0 bases, with 12 bases lying between them. CDR1 is LNHDA, CDR2 SQIVND, per germline (reference sequence). The CDR3 sequence: CASARGNSGANVLTF. The CDR3 DNA is TGTGCCAGCGCCCGAGGAAACTCTGGGGCCAACGTCCTGACTTTC. Complete variable domain (other parts from reference TRBV19 and TRBJ2-6): DGGITQSPKYLFRKEGQNVTLSCEQNLNHDAMYWYRQDPGQGLRLIYYSQIVNDFQKGDIAEGYSVSREKKESFPLTVTSAQKNPTAFYLCASARGNSGANVLTFGAGSRLTVL.

The chain is built from TRBV6-2 or TRBV6-3 and TRBJ1-2; TRBD1 matches 9 bases. Germline V gene data show CDR1 as MNHEY and CDR2 as SVGEGT. Unmatched junction bases numbered 7, after V lost 6 bases and J lost 5 bases. This CDR3 is 14 amino acids long. The CDR3 spells CASSPGDRVYGYTF. CDR3 DNA sequence: TGTGCCAGCAGCCCTGGGGACAGGGTTTATGGCTACACCTTC.

This clone has a single count. This rearrangement joins TRBV4-3 to TRBJ2-1; D is unresolved. V was cut by 3 bases and J by 0 bases, with 9 bases left in between. Germline values: CDR1 LGHNA, CDR2 YSLEER. The CDR3 is 15 residues long. The CDR3 DNA is TGCGCCAGCAGCCATTACCTGAGCTCCTACAATGAGCAGTTCTTC. Encoded protein: CASSHYLSSYNEQFF.

This chain links TRBV11-3 with TRBJ1-1, with D unclear. Germline CDR1 is SGHNT and CDR2 is YENEEA. V lost 0 bases to trimming and J lost 1 base, with 9 bases between them. The length of the CDR3 is 15 residues. This CDR3 reads CASSLDSGRNTEAFF. The CDR3 DNA reads as TGTGCCAGCAGCTTAGATTCGGGAAGGAACACTGAAGCTTTCTTT.